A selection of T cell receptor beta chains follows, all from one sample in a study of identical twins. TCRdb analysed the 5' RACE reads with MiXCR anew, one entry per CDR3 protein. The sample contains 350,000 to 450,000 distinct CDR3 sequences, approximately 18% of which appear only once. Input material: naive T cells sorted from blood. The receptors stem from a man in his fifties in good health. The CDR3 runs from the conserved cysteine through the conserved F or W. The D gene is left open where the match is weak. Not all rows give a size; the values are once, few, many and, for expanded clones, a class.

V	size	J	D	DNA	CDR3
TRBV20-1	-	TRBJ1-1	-	TGCAGTGCTAGGGGGGGTACGGAGAACACTGAAGCTTTCTTT	CSARGGTENTEAFF
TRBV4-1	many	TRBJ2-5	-	TGCGCCAGCAGCCAAAATGGTAGACAGCAAGAGACCCAGTACTTC	CASSQNGRQQETQYF
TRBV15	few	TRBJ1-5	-	TGTGCCACCAGCAGAGATCGGGACAGCAATCAGCCCCAGCATTTT	CATSRDRDSNQPQHF
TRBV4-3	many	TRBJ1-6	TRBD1	TGCGCCAGCAGCCAAGATTCAGGACAGGGGAATTCACCCCTCCACTTT	CASSQDSGQGNSPLHF
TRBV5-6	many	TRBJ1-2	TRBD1	TGTGCCAGCAGCTTGGAGGGACAGGTCTATGGCTACACCTTC	CASSLEGQVYGYTF
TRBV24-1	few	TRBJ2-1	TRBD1	TGTGCCACCAGTGATGGCCGGGACAGGGCCTACAATGAGCAGTTCTTC	CATSDGRDRAYNEQFF
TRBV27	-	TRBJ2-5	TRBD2	TGTGCCAGCAGTTTATGGGGCGGGGGGGCCCATGAGACCCAGTACTTC	CASSLWGGGAHETQYF
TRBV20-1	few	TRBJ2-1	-	TGCAGTGCTATACCTCAGGTCGCCTACAATGAGCAGTTCTTC	CSAIPQVAYNEQFF
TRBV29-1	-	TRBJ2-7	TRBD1	TGCAGCGTTTCGGAGTGGAACAGGGGCTTCGCCGAGCAGTACTTC	CSVSEWNRGFAEQYF
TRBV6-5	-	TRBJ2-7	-	TGTGCCAGCAGTTACTCGAGAGACAGGCGGCGGAACGAGCAGTACTTC	CASSYSRDRRRNEQYF
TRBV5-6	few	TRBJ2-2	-	TGTGCCAGCAGCTTAGCTCGGGTGAACACCGGGGAGCTGTTTTTT	CASSLARVNTGELFF
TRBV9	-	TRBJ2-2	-	TGTGCCAGCAGCAGGGACGTGGCCGGGGAGCTGTTTTTT	CASSRDVAGELFF
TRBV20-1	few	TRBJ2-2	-	TGCAGTGCTAGAGATCTAGACAGTCCAAACACCGGGGAGCTGTTTTTT	CSARDLDSPNTGELFF
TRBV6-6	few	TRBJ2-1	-	TGTGCCAGCAGCCCTCACAACAATGAGCAGTTCTTC	CASSPHNNEQFF
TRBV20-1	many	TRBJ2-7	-	TGCAGTGCTAGAGAACAGGGTGTGCAGTACTTC	CSAREQGVQYF
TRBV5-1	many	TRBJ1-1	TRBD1	TGCGCCAGCAGCCCGACAGGGTCGAGCACTGAAGCTTTCTTT	CASSPTGSSTEAFF
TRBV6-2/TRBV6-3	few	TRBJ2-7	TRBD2	TGTGCCAGCAGCGATCCGGGACTAGCGGGAGTGGAGCAGTACTTC	CASSDPGLAGVEQYF
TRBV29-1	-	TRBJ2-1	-	TGCAGCGTTGTGTCGGGGGACTCCTACAATGAGCAGTTCTTC	CSVVSGDSYNEQFF
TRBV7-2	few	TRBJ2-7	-	TGTGCCAGCAGCAGTAGCCGGGGGACCAGCTACGAGCAGTACTTC	CASSSSRGTSYEQYF
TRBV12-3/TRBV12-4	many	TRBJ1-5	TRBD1	TGTGCCAGCAGTCGACAGGGGGAGGGCAATCAGCCCCAGCATTTT	CASSRQGEGNQPQHF
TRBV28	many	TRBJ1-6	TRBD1	TGTGCCAGCAGGGTCCTCTTCGGACAGGGCGGGCGAAATTCACCCCTCCACTTT	CASRVLFGQGGRNSPLHF
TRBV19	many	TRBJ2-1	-	TGTGCCAGCACCGAAAGGGGGTATACCAGTATAAATTTTCCTCAGTTCTTC	CASTERGYTSINFPQFF
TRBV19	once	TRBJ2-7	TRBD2	TGTGCCAGGGGACGGACTAGCGGGAGCCCGTACGAGCAGTACTTC	CARGRTSGSPYEQYF
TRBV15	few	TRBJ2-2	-	TGTGCCACCAGGCTTACTTCTGCGGCGGACGGGGAGCTGTTTTTT	CATRLTSAADGELFF
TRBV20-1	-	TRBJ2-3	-	TGCAGTGCTAGACGGTCGGCGGCCGAAGATACGCAGTATTTT	CSARRSAAEDTQYF
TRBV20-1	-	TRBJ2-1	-	TGCAGTGCCAAAAACGGACCAATCGGGGAGCAGTTCTTC	CSAKNGPIGEQFF
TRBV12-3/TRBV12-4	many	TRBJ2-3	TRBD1	TGTGCCAGCAGTTCGTTTGGGGACAGGCAGTATTTT	CASSSFGDRQYF
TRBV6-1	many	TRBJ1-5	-	TGTGCCAGCAGCCCTACCCTGGGGCCCAATCAGCCCCAGCATTTT	CASSPTLGPNQPQHF
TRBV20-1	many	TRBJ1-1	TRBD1	TGCAGTGCTAGAGATAGGAGGGGGCCGGACACTGAAGCTTTCTTT	CSARDRRGPDTEAFF
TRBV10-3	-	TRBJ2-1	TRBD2	TGTGCCATCGGGGCGGGAGGCTACAATGAGCAGTTCTTC	CAIGAGGYNEQFF
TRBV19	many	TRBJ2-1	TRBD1	TGTGCCAGTAGCAAAGGGGGCGATTACAATGAGCAGTTCTTC	CASSKGGDYNEQFF
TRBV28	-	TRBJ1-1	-	TGTGCCAGCAGTTTGCCGGCTGGGGGCACTGAAGCTTTCTTT	CASSLPAGGTEAFF
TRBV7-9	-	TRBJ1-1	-	TGTGCCAGCAGCGTGCAGGGGCCCCGGAACACTGAAGCTTTCTTT	CASSVQGPRNTEAFF
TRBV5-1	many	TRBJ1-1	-	TGCGCCAGCAGCTTGGGTCCCTCAGGGAACACTGAAGCTTTCTTT	CASSLGPSGNTEAFF
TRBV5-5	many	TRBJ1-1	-	TGTGCCAGCAGCTTGGCCCTGCCGGGGGTTACTGAAGCTTTCTTT	CASSLALPGVTEAFF
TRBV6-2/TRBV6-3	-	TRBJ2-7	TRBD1	TGTGCCAGCAGTTTGACAGGGGTTCTTCCCTACGAGCAGTACTTC	CASSLTGVLPYEQYF
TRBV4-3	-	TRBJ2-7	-	TGCGCCAGCAGCCAAGATGGGCGGACCTACGAGCAGTACTTC	CASSQDGRTYEQYF
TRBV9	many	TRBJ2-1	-	TGTGCCAGCAGCACCCAATCCTACAATGAGCAGTTCTTC	CASSTQSYNEQFF
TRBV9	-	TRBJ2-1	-	TGTGCCAGCAGCGTAGAGGATGGTGGGGCAAGGGAGCAGTTCTTC	CASSVEDGGAREQFF
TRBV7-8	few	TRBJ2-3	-	TGTGCCAGCAGCTCCCCCCTGACAGGGAGGAACACAGATACGCAGTATTTT	CASSSPLTGRNTDTQYF
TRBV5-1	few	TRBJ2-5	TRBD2	TGCGCCAGCAGCCCAGGACTAGCGGGAGTACGATGGGAGACCCAGTACTTC	CASSPGLAGVRWETQYF